This T cell receptor beta chain was captured in a study of T cell responses to AZD1222 COVID-19 vaccine. Findings and limits, study-wide: As reported, nearly half of all spike-specific TCRs target variant regions that are unmutated.

Profiling relied on immunoSEQ multiplex PCR, and the TCRdb table lists in-frame clones only, not all of them. The sample contains approximately 77,000 clones, around 85% of which appear only once. Recipients boosted at about 4 weeks or about 12 weeks are pooled. In regard to this clone: Its antigen is still unknown.

This sequence was found in an adult who received the AZD1222 COVID-19 vaccine. The sample consisted of peripheral blood, taken 28 days after the second AZD1222 dose.

CDR3 in amino acids: CASRRDRLNQPQHF. CDR3 in DNA: TGTGCCAGCAGAAGGGACAGGTTAAATCAGCCCCAGCATTTT. The chain uses TRBV5-4 and TRBJ1-5; 8 positions match TRBD1. Germline values: CDR1 SGHNT, CDR2 YYREEE (reference sequence). The CDR3 runs to 14 residues. The ends lost 5 bases at V and 4 bases at J; junction bases unmatched: 5.